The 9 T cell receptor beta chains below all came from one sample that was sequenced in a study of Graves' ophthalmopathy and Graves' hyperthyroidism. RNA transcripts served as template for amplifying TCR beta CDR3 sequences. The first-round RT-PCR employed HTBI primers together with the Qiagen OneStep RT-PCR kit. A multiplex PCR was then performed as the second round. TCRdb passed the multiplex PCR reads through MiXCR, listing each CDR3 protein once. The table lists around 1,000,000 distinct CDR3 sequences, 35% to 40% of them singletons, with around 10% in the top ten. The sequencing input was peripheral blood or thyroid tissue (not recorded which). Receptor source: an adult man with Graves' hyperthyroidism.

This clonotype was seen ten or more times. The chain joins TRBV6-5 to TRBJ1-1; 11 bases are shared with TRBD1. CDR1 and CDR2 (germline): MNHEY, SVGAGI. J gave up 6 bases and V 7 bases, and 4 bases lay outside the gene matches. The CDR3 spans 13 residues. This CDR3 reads CASTPGQGAEAFF. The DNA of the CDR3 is TGTGCCAGCACCCCGGGACAGGGGGCTGAAGCTTTCTTT.

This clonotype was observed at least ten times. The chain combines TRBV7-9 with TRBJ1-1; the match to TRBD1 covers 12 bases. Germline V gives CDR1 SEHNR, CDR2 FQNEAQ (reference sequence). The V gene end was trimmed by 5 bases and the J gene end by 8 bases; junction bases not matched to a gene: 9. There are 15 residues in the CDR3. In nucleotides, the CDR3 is TGTGCCAGCAGCCCCTCAACCGGGACAGGGGGCGAAGCTTTCTTT. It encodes CASSPSTGTGGEAFF.

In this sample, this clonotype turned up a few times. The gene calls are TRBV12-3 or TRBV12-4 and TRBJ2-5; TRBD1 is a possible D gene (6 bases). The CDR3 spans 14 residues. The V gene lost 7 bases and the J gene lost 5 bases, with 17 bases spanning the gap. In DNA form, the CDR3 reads TGTGCCAGCACCTCCAGGGGATTCCGGGAGACCCAGTACTTC. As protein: CASTSRGFRETQYF.

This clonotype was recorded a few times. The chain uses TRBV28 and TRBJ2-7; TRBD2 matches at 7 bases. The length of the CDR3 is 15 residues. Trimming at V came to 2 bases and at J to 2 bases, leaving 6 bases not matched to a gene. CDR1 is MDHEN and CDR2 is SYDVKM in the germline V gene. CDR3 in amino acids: CASSLGGGFAYEQYF. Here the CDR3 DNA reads TGTGCCAGCAGTTTAGGGGGGGGGTTCGCCTACGAGCAGTACTTC.

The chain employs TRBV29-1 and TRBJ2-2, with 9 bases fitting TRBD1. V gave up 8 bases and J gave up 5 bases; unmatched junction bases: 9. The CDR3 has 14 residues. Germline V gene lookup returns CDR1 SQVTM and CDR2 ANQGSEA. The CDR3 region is CSSGTGRGTGELFF. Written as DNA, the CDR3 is TGCAGCTCGGGGACAGGGCGAGGGACCGGGGAGCTGTTTTTT.

CDR3 bases: TGTGCCACCAGCGACAGGAGGAACACTGAAGCTTTCTTT. Protein product: CATSDRRNTEAFF. The V gene is TRBV24-1, the J gene TRBJ1-1, with D possibly being TRBD1 (6 bases). Trimming pared 7 bases from V and 1 base from J, leaving 9 bases between. CDR1 KGHDR and CDR2 SFDVKD come from the germline V gene. The CDR3 length is 13 residues.

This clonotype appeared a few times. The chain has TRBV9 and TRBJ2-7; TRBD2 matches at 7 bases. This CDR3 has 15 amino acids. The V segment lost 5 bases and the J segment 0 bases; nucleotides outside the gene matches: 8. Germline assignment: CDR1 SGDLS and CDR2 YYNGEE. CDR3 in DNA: TGTGCCAGCAGTGAAGGGGAGGGAAGCTCCTACGAGCAGTACTTC. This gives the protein CASSEGEGSSYEQYF.

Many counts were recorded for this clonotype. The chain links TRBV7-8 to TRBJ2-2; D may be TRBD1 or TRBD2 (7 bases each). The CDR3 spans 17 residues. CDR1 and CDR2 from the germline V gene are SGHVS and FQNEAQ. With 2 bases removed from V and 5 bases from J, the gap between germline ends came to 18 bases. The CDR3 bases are TGTGCCAGCAGCTTAATAGCGACAGGGAGGGTGACCGGGGAGCTGTTTTTT. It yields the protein CASSLIATGRVTGELFF.

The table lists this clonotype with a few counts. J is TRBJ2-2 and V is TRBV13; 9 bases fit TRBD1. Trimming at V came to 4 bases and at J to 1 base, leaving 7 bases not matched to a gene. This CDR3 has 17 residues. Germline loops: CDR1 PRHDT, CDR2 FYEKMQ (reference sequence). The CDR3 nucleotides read TGTGCCAGCAGCTCATCCCCGGGACAGGGGAACACCGGGGAGCTGTTTTTT. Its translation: CASSSSPGQGNTGELFF.